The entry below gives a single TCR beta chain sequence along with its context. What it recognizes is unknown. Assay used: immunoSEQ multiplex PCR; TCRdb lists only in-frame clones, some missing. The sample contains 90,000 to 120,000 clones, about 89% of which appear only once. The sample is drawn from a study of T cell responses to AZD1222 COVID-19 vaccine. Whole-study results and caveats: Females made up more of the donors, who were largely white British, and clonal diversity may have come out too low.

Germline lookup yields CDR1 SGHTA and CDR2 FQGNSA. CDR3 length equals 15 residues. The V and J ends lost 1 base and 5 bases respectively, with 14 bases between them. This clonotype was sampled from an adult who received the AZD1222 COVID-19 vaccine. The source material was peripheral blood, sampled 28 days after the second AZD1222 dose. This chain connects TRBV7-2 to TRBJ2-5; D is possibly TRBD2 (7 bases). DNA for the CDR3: TGTGCCAGCAGCTTAGAAGGGGGGGTTTACGAGACCCAGTACTTC. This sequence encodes CASSLEGGVYETQYF. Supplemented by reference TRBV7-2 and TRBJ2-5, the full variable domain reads GAGVSQSPSNKVTEKGKDVELRCDPISGHTALYWYRQSLGQGLEFLIYFQGNSAPDKSGLPSDRFSAERTGGSVSTLTIQRTQQEDSAVYLCASSLEGGVYETQYFGPGTRLLVL.